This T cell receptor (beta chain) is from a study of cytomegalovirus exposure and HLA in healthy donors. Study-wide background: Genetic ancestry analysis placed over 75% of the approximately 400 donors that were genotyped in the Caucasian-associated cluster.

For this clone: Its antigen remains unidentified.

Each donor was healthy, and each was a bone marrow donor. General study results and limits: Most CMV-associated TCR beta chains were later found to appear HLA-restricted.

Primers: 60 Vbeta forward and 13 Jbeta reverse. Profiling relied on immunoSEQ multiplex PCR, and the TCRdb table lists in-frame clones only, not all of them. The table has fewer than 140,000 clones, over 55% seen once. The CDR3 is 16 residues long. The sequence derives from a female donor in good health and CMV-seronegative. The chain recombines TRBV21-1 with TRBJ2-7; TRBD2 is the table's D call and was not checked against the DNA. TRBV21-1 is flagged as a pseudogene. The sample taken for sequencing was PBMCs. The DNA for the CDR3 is TGTGCCAGCAGCAAACCAGGGCGGGATTGCTCCTACGAGCAGTACTTC. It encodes CASSKPGRDCSYEQYF.